This T cell receptor (beta chain) was obtained from a study of shared clonotypes between healthy human individuals. Produced via immunoSEQ multiplex PCR; TCRdb's table is partial and in-frame only. This table has roughly 2 million clones, over 85% appearing once. CD45RO negativity and positive selection for CCR7 defined naive CD8 cells, a population that excluded terminally differentiated effector memory CD45RA+ cells. The V gene end was trimmed by 3 bases and the J gene end by 4 bases; junction bases not matched to a gene: 3. Per the germline V gene, CDR1 is SGHRS and CDR2 is YFSETQ. There are 15 residues in the CDR3.

The sequence was obtained from a man younger than 35 in good health. What was sequenced was naive CD8+ T cells sorted from blood. V usage is TRBV5-1 and J usage is TRBJ2-3; TRBD1 aligns across 12 bases. CDR3 DNA: TGCGCCAGCAGCTCGGGGACAGGGGGCCCAGATACGCAGTATTTT. This gives the protein CASSSGTGGPDTQYF. Together with reference TRBV5-1 and TRBJ2-3, the CDR3 gives the full variable domain: KAGVTQTPRYLIKTRGQQVTLSCSPISGHRSVSWYQQTPGQGLQFLFEYFSETQRNKGNFPGRFSGRQFSNSRSEMNVSTLELGDSALYLCASSSGTGGPDTQYFGPGTRLTVL.